Each of the 4 T cell receptor beta chains below was sequenced from the same sample in a study of blood T cell repertoires in COVID-19. Assay used: immunoSEQ multiplex PCR; TCRdb lists only in-frame clones, some missing. The sample has a few hundred thousand clones; roughly 84% are singletons. Sequenced: peripheral blood. These TCRs come from a woman younger than 35 with acute or convalescent COVID-19.

The chain links TRBV18 to TRBJ1-1; D uncertain. Germline CDR1 KGHSH, CDR2 LQKENI. The CDR3 extends over 13 amino acids. Trimming took off 1 base at V and 4 bases at J, with 7 bases between the two ends. The CDR3 protein is CASSPLDSTEAFF. As DNA, the CDR3 is TGTGCCAGCTCACCACTCGATAGCACTGAAGCTTTCTTT.

The chain is built from TRBV7-2 and TRBJ2-2; D may be TRBD2 (7 bases). Between the trimmed V and J ends, which lost 2 bases and 4 bases, there was a span of 11 bases. From germline, CDR1 is SGHTA and CDR2 FQGNSA. This CDR3 is built from 15 residues. The CDR3 sequence is CASSLRGAVTGELFF. The CDR3 nucleotides are TGTGCCAGCAGCTTACGGGGGGCGGTCACCGGGGAGCTGTTTTTT.

The CDR3 here is CASNRDRGETQYF. CDR3 bases: TGCGCCAGCAACCGGGACAGGGGAGAGACCCAGTACTTC. The chain is built from TRBV4-3 and TRBJ2-5; 10 bases align to TRBD1. The ends lost 7 bases at V and 4 bases at J; junction bases unmatched: 3. This CDR3 is 13 amino acids long. From germline, CDR1 is LGHNA and CDR2 YSLEER.

The gene calls are TRBV6-6 and TRBJ2-1; 9 positions match TRBD2. Germline V CDR1 and CDR2: MNHNY, SVGAGI (reference sequence). V trimming: 0 bases; J trimming: 8 bases; junction bases outside the gene matches: 8. The CDR3 contains 16 residues. The CDR3 reads CASSYSLAGPPDEQFF. In DNA form, the CDR3 reads TGTGCCAGCAGTTACTCCCTAGCGGGGCCCCCTGATGAGCAGTTCTTC.